One sample yielded the 8 T cell receptor beta chains listed below, sequenced in a study of T-cell memory formation after mild COVID-19. TCRdb fed the 5' RACE reads into MiXCR, producing one record per CDR3 protein. The sample includes about 250,000 distinct CDR3 sequences, under 20% of them seen just once. Sequenced input: PBMCs or a T cell subset sorted from them (not recorded which). The source is a young man who had mild COVID-19 (a few samples of this study predate the infection). Cell type and time point are not known.

This chain uses TRBV27 with TRBJ1-2; D not certain. With 0 bases removed from V and 3 bases from J, the gap between germline ends came to 8 bases. This CDR3 contains 14 residues. CDR1 is MNHEY, CDR2 SMNVEV, per germline (reference sequence). In DNA, the CDR3 is TGTGCCAGCAGTTTATCGGGCGGCTACTATGGCTACACCTTC. The encoded protein is CASSLSGGYYGYTF.

This clonotype has a handful of counts. V usage is TRBV4-1 and J usage is TRBJ2-2; D gene uncertain. This CDR3 contains 12 residues. The V and J ends lost 4 bases and 6 bases respectively, with 6 bases between them. Germline V lookup: CDR1 MGHRA, CDR2 YSYEKL. The CDR3 DNA is TGCGCCAGCAGCCTTTTAGCCGGGGAGCTGTTTTTT. This translates into CASSLLAGELFF.

DNA for the CDR3: TGCGCCAGCAGCCAGGACCGAGGGGACACTGAAGCTTTCTTT. Translated, it gives CASSQDRGDTEAFF. The rearrangement links TRBV5-1 to TRBJ1-1, with a weak D call TRBD1 (5 bases). The CDR3 loop spans 14 amino acids. CDR1 is SGHRS, CDR2 YFSETQ, per germline. V shed 4 bases and J shed 3 bases, with 13 bases lying between them.

The J gene is TRBJ1-1, the V gene TRBV4-1, with TRBD1 matching 11 bases. Germline lookup yields CDR1 MGHRA and CDR2 YSYEKL. The J segment lost 0 bases and the V segment lost 4 bases, leaving 7 bases of the junction unmatched. The CDR3 consists of 17 residues. Here the CDR3 reads CASSRTGGASMNTEAFF. The CDR3 DNA sequence: TGCGCCAGCAGCCGGACAGGGGGCGCGAGTATGAACACTGAAGCTTTCTTT.

This clonotype was seen more than once but under ten times. The chain recombines TRBV4-2 with TRBJ1-4; possibly TRBD1 for D (6 bases). Germline loops: CDR1 LGHNA, CDR2 YNFKEQ. Between the trimmed V and J ends, which lost 0 bases and 1 base, there was a span of 9 bases. The CDR3 extends over 16 amino acids. CDR3 loop: CASSQDFRGTNEKLFF. CDR3 sequence (DNA): TGTGCCAGCAGCCAAGATTTCAGGGGAACTAATGAAAAACTGTTTTTT.

This clonotype showed up just a few times. The V gene is TRBV24-1, the J gene TRBJ2-3, with D perhaps TRBD2 (5 bases). The CDR3 consists of 16 residues. V shed 4 bases and J shed 1 base, with 14 bases lying between them. Germline CDR1 is KGHDR and CDR2 is SFDVKD. CDR3 in DNA: TGTGCCACCAGTGACCTGACCTTCGGGGGCACAGATACGCAGTATTTT. This sequence encodes CATSDLTFGGTDTQYF.

This clonotype was counted a few times. V is TRBV10-2 and J is TRBJ2-5; D gene ambiguous. The CDR3 is 11 residues long. Germline lookup yields CDR1 WSHSY and CDR2 SAAADI. Trimming shortened V by 3 bases and J by 5 bases, and 4 bases separated the two germline ends. CDR3 residues: CASSDWETQYF. The CDR3 nucleotides are TGCGCCAGCAGTGATTGGGAGACCCAGTACTTC.

This chain links TRBV6-2 or TRBV6-3 with TRBJ2-2, with D possibly being TRBD2 (5 bases). V lost 6 bases to trimming and J lost 3 bases, with 8 bases between them. The germline V gene has CDR1 MNHEY and CDR2 SVGEGT. CDR3 length equals 13 residues. This chain's CDR3 is CASRAADTGELFF. In DNA form, the CDR3 reads TGTGCCAGCAGAGCGGCCGACACCGGGGAGCTGTTTTTT.